Each of the 22 T cell receptor beta chains below was sequenced from the same sample in a study of T cell responses to AZD1222 COVID-19 vaccine. Profiled with immunoSEQ multiplex PCR; TCRdb holds only in-frame clones, not every one. The sample has about 90,000 clones; about 85% are singletons. The material was peripheral blood, obtained 28 days after the second AZD1222 dose. The receptors were sampled from an adult who received the AZD1222 COVID-19 vaccine.

The CDR3 coding sequence is TGCGCCAGCAGTGACTCTCGGACCCCGACAGAGGCGCAGTATTTT. Translated, it gives CASSDSRTPTEAQYF. This chain links TRBV10-1 with TRBJ2-3, with D perhaps matching TRBD1 (5 bases). Between the trimmed V and J ends, which lost 3 bases and 10 bases, there was a span of 20 bases. CDR3 length equals 15 residues. Germline-derived CDR1 and CDR2 are WNHNN and SYGVQD (reference sequence).

V gene TRBV6-5 combines with J gene TRBJ2-5; 8 bases are shared with TRBD2. The V gene end was trimmed by 10 bases and the J gene end by 5 bases; junction bases not matched to a gene: 9. CDR3 size: 13 residues. CDR1 is MNHEY, CDR2 SVGAGI, per germline. This chain's CDR3 is CAIALGGAETQYF. The CDR3 bases are TGTGCCATCGCCCTCGGGGGGGCGGAGACCCAGTACTTC.

The V and J genes are TRBV9 and TRBJ2-3; D is undetermined. Between the trimmed V and J ends, which lost 3 bases and 5 bases, there was a span of 10 bases. This CDR3 is built from 13 residues. Germline values: CDR1 SGDLS, CDR2 YYNGEE. In DNA, the CDR3 is TGTGCCAGCAGCGCCTCGTTGTTAGATACGCAGTATTTT. It yields the protein CASSASLLDTQYF.

The chain has TRBV12-3 or TRBV12-4 and TRBJ1-3; no clear D. CDR3 size: 12 residues. V lost 11 bases and J 2 bases, leaving 10 bases between the germline ends. This chain's CDR3 is CALRTAGNTIYF. For the CDR3, the DNA is TGTGCCCTTCGGACGGCTGGAAACACCATATATTTT.

This sequence joins TRBV5-1 and TRBJ2-2; D might be TRBD1 (5 bases). Germline V gene lookup returns CDR1 SGHRS and CDR2 YFSETQ. V gave up 4 bases and J gave up 9 bases, with 16 bases separating them. There are 14 residues in the CDR3. CDR3 amino acids: CASSRDVPGRELFF. CDR3 nucleotides: TGCGCCAGCAGCCGAGACGTACCAGGGAGGGAGCTGTTTTTT.

The CDR3 sequence: CAWSVQGPIGQPQHF. CDR3 bases: TGTGCCTGGAGTGTACAAGGCCCCATAGGACAGCCCCAGCATTTT. This chain connects TRBV30 to TRBJ1-5, with D unclear. The CDR3 has 15 residues. Germline values: CDR1 GTSNPN, CDR2 SVGIG (reference sequence). V lost 0 bases, J lost 7 bases, and 16 bases lay in between.

A few counts support this clone. This sequence joins TRBV28 and TRBJ1-5; D unclear. The CDR3 is made up of 15 amino acids. Per germline, CDR1 MDHEN and CDR2 SYDVKM. V lost 1 base and J lost 5, with 12 bases in between. The CDR3 region is CASSLYGREDQPQHF. The CDR3 bases are TGTGCCAGCAGTTTATATGGTAGGGAAGATCAGCCCCAGCATTTT.

The CDR3 sequence: CASSMRQETQYF. The CDR3 DNA reads TGTGCCAGTAGTATGAGACAAGAGACCCAGTACTTC. The chain uses TRBV19 and TRBJ2-5; D is uncertain. The CDR3 spans 12 residues. Deletions cut 3 bases from V and 2 bases from J, with 4 bases between. Per the germline V gene, CDR1 is LNHDA and CDR2 is SQIVND (reference sequence).

J is TRBJ2-2 and V is TRBV27, with D possibly being TRBD1 (5 bases). Trimming cost V 1 base and J 4 bases, with 10 bases left between them. Germline V gene data show CDR1 as MNHEY and CDR2 as SMNVEV (reference sequence). CDR3 length: 15 amino acids. The CDR3 nucleotides are TGTGCCAGCAGTTTATTGGACACGACCACCGGGGAGCTGTTTTTT. Translated, it gives CASSLLDTTTGELFF.

V usage is TRBV7-2 and J usage is TRBJ2-2; D is undetermined. Trimming cost V 9 bases and J 6 bases, with 14 bases left between them. Germline loops: CDR1 SGHTA, CDR2 FQGNSA. CDR3 length: 13 amino acids. CDR3 region: CASSPPRAGELFF. The DNA for the CDR3 is TGTGCCAGTTCCCCCCCCAGAGCCGGGGAGCTGTTTTTT.

The chain carries TRBV6-1 and TRBJ2-7, with TRBD2 as a possible D gene (6 bases). Germline values: CDR1 MNHNS, CDR2 SASEGT. This CDR3 region has 17 residues. V was trimmed by 4 bases and J by 3 bases, leaving 22 bases between them. CDR3 coding DNA: TGTGCCAGCAGTGCCCGCGAAGTATGGGGGAGGAACTACGAGCAGTACTTC. This sequence encodes CASSAREVWGRNYEQYF.

The gene calls are TRBV28 and TRBJ1-2; perhaps TRBD1 as D (6 bases). V lost 7 bases and J lost 7, with 13 bases in between. CDR1 MDHEN and CDR2 SYDVKM come from the germline V gene. CDR3 length equals 12 residues. This chain's CDR3 is CASNRGSLGYTF. CDR3 nucleotides: TGTGCCAGCAATAGGGGGTCCCTTGGCTACACCTTC.

CDR3 coding DNA: TGTGCCAGCAGCTTCGGGGGAGTGGGGAATGAGCAGTTCTTC. Protein: CASSFGGVGNEQFF. The V gene is TRBV7-9, the J gene TRBJ2-1, with D perhaps matching TRBD2 (6 bases). The CDR3 is 14 residues long. V was shortened by 3 bases and J by 7 bases, with 13 bases between the two germline ends. Germline lookup yields CDR1 SEHNR and CDR2 FQNEAQ (reference sequence).

This clone appeared a few times. This sequence joins TRBV28 and TRBJ1-5; D may be TRBD1 (6 bases). The CDR3 has 14 amino acids. From germline, CDR1 is MDHEN and CDR2 SYDVKM. V gave up 5 bases and J gave up 2 bases, with 10 bases separating them. CDR3 nucleotide sequence: TGTGCCAGCAGTATCAGGACAGGCAATCAGCCCCAGCATTTT. Amino acids: CASSIRTGNQPQHF.

This clone is a singleton in its sample. J is TRBJ2-4 and V is TRBV18, with D tentatively TRBD1 (5 bases). CDR3 size: 14 residues. Trimming took 0 bases from V and 6 from J, leaving 9 bases between them. Germline V gene sequence: CDR1 KGHSH, CDR2 LQKENI. The CDR3 nucleotides read TGTGCCAGCTCACCACCGCAGCAGGGAAACATTCAGTACTTC. This sequence encodes CASSPPQQGNIQYF.

This rearrangement joins TRBV21-1 to TRBJ1-5; TRBD1 is the table's D call and was not checked against the DNA. TRBV21-1 is noted as a pseudogene. The CDR3 contains 15 residues. DNA for the CDR3: TGTGCCAGCAGCAAAGTACCAGGGGGCCATCAGCCCCAGCATTTT. This translates into CASSKVPGGHQPQHF.

The chain couples TRBV6-6 to TRBJ1-5; no reliable D call. Trimming took 0 bases from V and 3 from J, leaving 6 bases between them. Per germline, CDR1 MNHNY and CDR2 SVGAGI (reference sequence). The length of the CDR3 is 14 residues. The CDR3 bases are TGTGCCAGCAGTTACTCTTCAGCCAATCAGCCCCAGCATTTT. Translation gives CASSYSSANQPQHF.

This clone was detected a few times. The rearrangement uses TRBV6-5 and TRBJ2-7; D ambiguous. The CDR3 is 15 amino acids. V lost 8 bases and J 2 bases, leaving 19 bases between the germline ends. CDR1 is MNHEY and CDR2 is SVGAGI in the germline V gene. The CDR3 is CASGLSYDKPYEQYF. The CDR3, as DNA: TGTGCCAGCGGCCTATCCTACGACAAGCCCTACGAGCAGTACTTC.

The chain combines TRBV4-3 with TRBJ1-5; D is uncertain. Germline lookup yields CDR1 LGHNA and CDR2 YSLEER. V lost 0 bases to trimming and J lost 5 bases, with 5 bases between them. The CDR3 length is 13 residues. The CDR3 region is CASSQDLDQPQHF. The CDR3 nucleotides read TGCGCCAGCAGCCAAGATCTGGATCAGCCCCAGCATTTT.

This clone was seen once. This chain connects TRBV6-1 to TRBJ2-7; 7 bases fit TRBD2. The ends lost 2 bases at V and 7 bases at J; junction bases unmatched: 5. CDR1 and CDR2 (germline): MNHNS, SASEGT. The CDR3 length is 13 residues. As DNA, the CDR3 is TGTGCCAGCAGTGAATGGGGGGGTTGGGAGCAGTACTTC. Its translation: CASSEWGGWEQYF.

The CDR3 region is CASSPPGTGGDYNEQFF. The CDR3 DNA is TGTGCCAGCTCACCACCGGGTACGGGAGGGGATTACAATGAGCAGTTCTTC. The chain uses TRBV18 and TRBJ2-1; 8 nucleotides match TRBD2. The CDR3 is made up of 17 amino acids. CDR1 is KGHSH, CDR2 LQKENI, per germline. With 0 bases clipped from V and 4 bases from J, the junction kept 8 bases outside the gene matches.

The chain uses TRBV20-1 and TRBJ2-1; D is uncertain. Germline CDR1 and CDR2: DFQATT and SNEGSKA (reference sequence). The germline V and J ends were trimmed by 6 bases and 12 bases, with 15 bases remaining between them. This CDR3 has 11 amino acids. The CDR3 reads CSATAAARQFF. In nucleotides, the CDR3 is TGCAGTGCCACGGCCGCGGCGAGGCAGTTCTTC.